This T cell receptor beta chain appears in the sequencing data of a study of CD8 T cells in Susac syndrome (dated by TCRdb to 2018 to 2020). For the wider study: Among the Susac syndrome patients who were sequenced, clinically active disease was present in about six and clinical remission was observed in roughly 8. At the time of blood withdrawal, Susac syndrome patients were either therapy-naive, taking corticosteroids (with some also receiving IVIg), or on IVIg alone. The study used repertoire sequencing to test whether antigen drove CD8+ T cell activation and differentiation in Susac syndrome.

Peripheral blood CD8+ and CD4+ T cells from healthy donors, Susac syndrome patients and multiple sclerosis patients were profiled using high-throughput TCR beta sequencing. The Susac syndrome patients fulfilled recently defined diagnostic criteria for definite or probable disease. CD8+ TEMRA cells were enriched by FACS, while bulk CD8+ and CD4+ T cells were purified by magnetic negative isolation. Blood was collected in EDTA tubes and processed within 24 hours, with PBMCs isolated through density gradient centrifugation. PBMCs intended for TCR sequencing were cryopreserved in liquid nitrogen and thawed later in a water bath at 37 degrees C. The sorted or isolated CD4+, CD8+ and CD8+ TEMRA cells had a purity of 90% or higher. A note on this clonotype: The clone's antigen remains unknown. There are no base qualities to consult, and no much larger clone falls within one base.

Study-wide conclusions, independent of this receptor: The number of individuals in the TCR sequencing and HLA analysis was recognized as being relatively small. In the CD4+ T cell repertoire of Susac syndrome patients, clonal expansion was not detected.

RNA was extracted with the RNeasy kit and roughly 0.45 to 1 ug was reverse transcribed using random hexamers. The immunoSEQ multiplex PCR assay, covering 54 Vbeta and 13 Jbeta segments, was used to amplify TCR beta CDR3 regions. PCR amplification bias was corrected using a synthetic template baseline for primer optimization and computational correction. The original methods were these. Reads were annotated to V, D and J genes per IMGT and analyzed with immunoSEQ Analyzer, keeping only productive sequences. To calculate clonality, Shannon entropy was normalized by log2 of the number of productive unique sequences and then subtracted from one. For each patient and control, public and private clones were evaluated among the 100 most prevalent clones. Clones were defined as Susac-specific if absent from the healthy and MS cohorts, from approximately 1,100 published viral clones and from other ImmuneACCESS disease sequences. The public reads were run again by TCRdb, first through fastp at Q25 and then through MiXCR, and only productive beta chains were kept. Rows matching on CDR3 protein sequence are summarized as one entry with the most common DNA and genes. TCRdb, not the authors, supplied the V and J calls. Present in this sample are approximately 190,000 distinct CDR3 sequences, roughly 95% of which were seen just once. The top ten clones comprise around 0.1% of the sample.

The CDR3 spans 15 residues, from the cysteine through the phenylalanine. Only the CDR3 part of the read is kept: 45 bases, read in frame from the first base. The germline V end is reduced by 5 bases and the J end by 8 bases; junction bases left unmatched: 9. The germline V gene (reference sequence) sets CDR1 to LGHDT and CDR2 to YNNKEL. The sequence derives from a human donor with Susac syndrome. Recombination joined TRBV3-1 with TRBJ1-6, with 7 bases matching TRBD1. Sequencing was carried out using CD4+ T cells from PBMCs. CDR3 sequence: CASSTIGGAYSPLHF. The DNA sequence follows: TGTGCCAGCAGCACGATAGGGGGCGCATATTCACCCCTCCACTTT.